This TCR beta chain was documented in a study of shared clonotypes between healthy human individuals. Assay used: immunoSEQ multiplex PCR; TCRdb lists only in-frame clones, some missing. The sample has around 200,000 clones, roughly 70% seen once; the top ten hold 10%. The CDR3 length is 14 residues. CDR1 is LNHDA and CDR2 is SQIVND in the germline V gene (reference sequence). V gave up 7 bases and J gave up 4 bases, with 13 bases separating them. The clonotype originates from a man under 40 in good health. This rearrangement joins TRBV19 to TRBJ2-2; tentatively, D is TRBD2 (5 bases). Material for sequencing was memory CD4+ T cells sorted from blood. Subset meaning: CD45RA-negative fraction. CDR3 DNA: TGTGCCAGTATGCTAGCTCTGAGCACCGGGGAGCTGTTTTTT. Its translation is CASMLALSTGELFF.